The clone carrying this T cell receptor beta chain was observed a few times. Its antigen is as yet unknown. The sample carries other DNA sequences with the same CDR3. The data derive from a study of shared clonotypes between healthy human individuals. CDR1 and CDR2 (germline): MNHEY, SMNVEV (reference sequence). The CDR3 covers 12 residues. Trimming pared 7 bases from V and 2 bases from J, leaving 8 bases between. As defined, naive CD8 cells were CD45RO-negative and positively selected for CCR7, with terminally differentiated effector memory CD45RA+ cells excluded. Study-wide points: Around 5.3% of naive CD4 clonotypes were shared across four donors. Clonotypes shared by all four sorted-subset donors had higher generation probabilities than non-shared clonotypes.

A deep-level run was used for the assay. This table comes from immunoSEQ multiplex PCR, and its TCRdb copy is limited to in-frame clones, with some not included. The repertoire holds around 1,900,000 clones, with just over 90% as singletons. This clonotype originated in a man aged 18 to 30 in good health. Some clones in this sample may be carry-over from other donors' samples. Sequencing was carried out using naive CD8+ T cells from PBMCs. The V and J genes are TRBV27 and TRBJ1-1, with D possibly matching TRBD1 (5 bases). The CDR3 reads CASIGGNTEAFF. The CDR3 bases are TGTGCCAGCATTGGGGGAAACACTGAAGCTTTCTTT.